The clone carrying this T cell receptor beta chain was seen a handful of times. Its target is unknown. The study ran its PCR with 60 Vbeta and 13 Jbeta primers. The protocol was immunoSEQ multiplex PCR, while the TCRdb copy is restricted to in-frame clones and leaves out a portion. Here the sample spans about 130,000 clones, more than 80% being singletons. The data were obtained in a study of cytomegalovirus exposure and HLA in healthy donors. Overall study results and limits: The listing of 150 to 200 TCR beta chains classed them as cytomegalovirus-associated. Later analysis identified a missense DCLRE1C variant that was linked to TCR beta V- and J-gene trimming.

Germline CDR1 is SGHRS and CDR2 is YFSETQ. The CDR3 sequence is 17 residues long. Trimming shortened V by 3 bases and J by 0 bases, and 16 bases separated the two germline ends. Despite likely unrecorded immune exposures, the donors were nominally healthy at the time of sampling. The origin of this receptor is a woman aged 40 to 49 in good health and CMV-seropositive. The chain couples TRBV5-1 to TRBJ1-3; possibly TRBD1 for D (6 bases). The sample consisted of PBMCs. CDR3 nucleotides: TGCGCCAGCAGCTCTGGATGGGACAACTACTCTGGAAACACCATATATTTT. It yields the protein CASSSGWDNYSGNTIYF.